The 18 T cell receptor beta chains in this list originate from one sample, sequenced in a study of cytomegalovirus exposure and HLA in healthy donors. Researchers ran the PCR with 60 Vbeta and 13 Jbeta primers. Assay: immunoSEQ multiplex PCR; the TCRdb copy retains only in-frame clones and omits some. The sample lists some 140,000 clones; 65% to 85% were seen once. The sample comprised PBMCs. The receptor source for this set is a man younger than 30 in good health and CMV-seronegative.

The chain uses TRBV5-1 and TRBJ2-7, with D unresolved. The germline gives CDR1 SGHRS, CDR2 YFSETQ. The CDR3 covers 12 residues. With 4 bases removed from V and 2 bases from J, the gap between germline ends came to 7 bases. The CDR3 bases are TGCGCCAGCAGCGGCAGAACCTACGAGCAGTACTTC. Translating it yields CASSGRTYEQYF.

The chain carries TRBV7-2 and TRBJ1-3; perhaps TRBD1 as D (5 bases). Trimming pared 5 bases from V and 3 bases from J, leaving 14 bases between. CDR1 SGHTA and CDR2 FQGNSA come from the germline V gene. This CDR3 region has 15 residues. The CDR3 is CASSRRPGLGNTIYF. CDR3 nucleotides: TGTGCCAGCAGCCGACGTCCAGGGCTTGGAAACACCATATATTTT.

This chain uses TRBV6-1 with TRBJ2-5; 9 nucleotides line up with TRBD1. Germline CDR1 reads MNHNS; CDR2 reads SASEGT. V trimming: 5 bases; J trimming: 2 bases; junction bases outside the gene matches: 6. This CDR3 is 15 amino acids long. CDR3 sequence: CASSQRTGAQETQYF. The CDR3 nucleotides are TGTGCCAGCAGTCAAAGGACAGGGGCACAAGAGACCCAGTACTTC.

Written as DNA, the CDR3 is TGTGCCAGCAGTGCCCCTCCGGGGAACACTGAAGCTTTCTTT. Residues: CASSAPPGNTEAFF. The J gene is TRBJ1-1, the V gene TRBV2; D is uncertain. The CDR3 sequence is 14 residues long. Between the trimmed V and J ends, which lost 4 bases and 1 base, there was a span of 10 bases. The V gene's germline CDR1 is SNHLY and CDR2 FYNNEI.

The chain employs TRBV5-6 and TRBJ2-7; a possible D gene is TRBD2 (7 bases). Germline V gene sequence: CDR1 SGHDT, CDR2 YYEEEE. CDR3 size: 14 residues. Between the trimmed V and J ends, which lost 2 bases and 1 base, there was a span of 10 bases. The CDR3 nucleotides are TGTGCCAGCAGCTTAGGGGGGGATTCCTACGAGCAGTACTTC. Protein: CASSLGGDSYEQYF.

The chain combines TRBV5-8 with TRBJ2-5; D is possibly TRBD1 (6 bases). Germline CDR1 and CDR2: SGHTS and YDEGEE. This CDR3 is 14 amino acids long. V was shortened by 4 bases and J by 2 bases, with 12 bases between the two germline ends. CDR3 region: CASSPGTLQETQYF. The CDR3 DNA is TGTGCCAGCAGCCCCGGGACACTTCAAGAGACCCAGTACTTC.

The genes are TRBV4-1 and TRBJ2-7; 8 nucleotides agree with TRBD1. CDR3 size: 15 residues. After removal of 5 bases from V and 6 bases from J, the junction contained 12 bases not matched to a gene. Germline CDR1 and CDR2: MGHRA and YSYEKL. The DNA for the CDR3 is TGCGCCAGCAGCAGGATCCAGGACAGGGAACGCGAGCAGTACTTC. Its protein product is CASSRIQDREREQYF.

The chain couples TRBV7-8 to TRBJ2-7; TRBD1 might be the D (7 bases). The CDR3 totals 14 residues. The germline V and J ends were trimmed by 8 bases and 5 bases, with 19 bases remaining between them. Germline CDR1 is SGHVS and CDR2 is FQNEAQ. This CDR3 is CASYGGGGFNEQYF. CDR3 nucleotide sequence: TGTGCCAGCTACGGAGGGGGCGGATTCAACGAGCAGTACTTC.

This sequence joins TRBV5-6 and TRBJ1-2; maybe TRBD1 (5 bases). The V gene lost 5 bases and the J gene lost 4 bases, with 15 bases spanning the gap. This CDR3 is 14 amino acids long. The germline gives CDR1 SGHDT, CDR2 YYEEEE. The DNA for the CDR3 is TGTGCCAGCAGGCTAATGGGGCAGGGCTATGGCTACACCTTC. It is translated as CASRLMGQGYGYTF. The complete variable domain, with remaining parts taken from reference TRBV5-6 and TRBJ1-2, reads DAGVTQSPTHLIKTRGQQVTLRCSPKSGHDTVSWYQQALGQGPQFIFQYYEEEERQRGNFPDRFSGHQFPNYSSELNVNALLLGDSALYLCASRLMGQGYGYTFGSGTRLTVV.

This chain uses TRBV29-1 with TRBJ1-4, with D unresolved. Trimming left V 7 bases short and J 8 bases short, with 17 bases between. The CDR3 is 13 residues long. The V gene's germline CDR1 is SQVTM and CDR2 ANQGSEA. CDR3 sequence: CSAQRGIGEKLFF. CDR3 nucleotides: TGCAGCGCCCAGAGAGGGATAGGCGAAAAACTGTTTTTT. Full variable domain (remainder filled in from reference TRBV29-1 and TRBJ1-4): SAVISQKPSRDICQRGTSLTIQCQVDSQVTMMFWYRQQPGQSLTLIATANQGSEATYESGFVIDKFPISRPNLTFSTLTVSNMSPEDSSIYLCSAQRGIGEKLFFGSGTQLSVL.

The J gene is TRBJ2-5, the V gene TRBV7-8, with TRBD1 as a possible D gene (6 bases). Gene TRBJ2-7 matches the end of the DNA better, so the J call may be wrong. The germline V gene has CDR1 SGHVS and CDR2 FQNEAQ. CDR3 length: 16 amino acids. In nucleotides, the CDR3 is TGTGCCAGCAGCGTAGGAATACAGGGAAGCTCCTACGAGCAGTACTTC. As protein: CASSVGIQGSSYEQYF.

This rearrangement joins TRBV19 to TRBJ2-7, with TRBD2 as a possible D gene (5 bases). Germline V gene lookup returns CDR1 LNHDA and CDR2 SQIVND (reference sequence). The CDR3 has 16 amino acids. V was clipped by 5 bases and J by 0 bases, with 17 bases between them. The CDR3 is CASSPGVRRSSYEQYF. The CDR3 bases are TGTGCCAGTAGTCCCGGGGTGAGACGGAGCTCCTACGAGCAGTACTTC.

The chain combines TRBV11-2 with TRBJ2-5; 7 bases match TRBD2. CDR3 length: 12 amino acids. CDR1 SGHAT and CDR2 FQNNGV come from the germline V gene. Losses at the gene ends were 4 bases for V and 5 bases for J; bases not matched to a gene: 1. The CDR3, as DNA: TGTGCCAGCAGCTGGGGAGGGGAGACCCAGTACTTC. It yields the protein CASSWGGETQYF.

The V gene is TRBV4-1, the J gene TRBJ1-1, with 7 positions matching TRBD1. CDR3 size: 13 residues. The V gene's germline CDR1 is MGHRA and CDR2 YSYEKL. V was pared by 0 bases and J by 11 bases, with 6 bases of the junction left unmatched. CDR3 nucleotide sequence: TGCGCCAGCAGCCAAGAGGGGGACAGACAGGCTTTCTTT. This codes for CASSQEGDRQAFF.

The V and J genes are TRBV5-1 and TRBJ2-1; TRBD1 agrees at 7 bases. V lost 2 bases to trimming and J lost 4 bases; unmatched junction nucleotides: 3. Germline V gene lookup returns CDR1 SGHRS and CDR2 YFSETQ. CDR3 length: 14 amino acids. CDR3 sequence reads: CASSFGGQYNEQFF. CDR3 DNA sequence: TGCGCCAGCAGCTTTGGGGGACAGTACAATGAGCAGTTCTTC.

The V call is TRBV7-8, the J call TRBJ1-2; 7 bases are a match to TRBD1. V trimming: 0 bases; J trimming: 8 bases; junction bases outside the gene matches: 6. Germline CDR1 SGHVS, CDR2 FQNEAQ. This CDR3 contains 14 residues. For the CDR3, the DNA is TGTGCCAGCAGCTTAGCGCCGGCAGGGGGGGGCTACACCTTC. Translation gives CASSLAPAGGGYTF.

V usage is TRBV18 and J usage is TRBJ1-1; D gene unclear. The CDR3 is 13 amino acids. The V and J ends lost 2 bases and 5 bases respectively, with 9 bases between them. The germline V gene encodes CDR1 KGHSH and CDR2 LQKENI. CDR3 in amino acids: CASSPTGWTEAFF. DNA for the CDR3: TGTGCCAGCTCACCAACCGGGTGGACTGAAGCTTTCTTT.

The rearrangement links TRBV7-6 to TRBJ2-2, with 7 bases lining up with TRBD2. The ends lost 3 bases at V and 3 bases at J; junction bases unmatched: 10. From germline, CDR1 is SGHVS and CDR2 FNYEAQ. The CDR3 totals 17 residues. The CDR3 protein is CASSFMGGTEDTGELFF. CDR3 bases: TGTGCCAGCAGCTTTATGGGGGGGACCGAGGACACCGGGGAGCTGTTTTTT.